One and the same sample provided the 19 T cell receptor beta chains below, sequenced in a study of T-cell memory formation after mild COVID-19. TCRdb reprocessed the 5' RACE reads with MiXCR, giving one entry per CDR3 protein. Here the sample spans about 130,000 distinct CDR3 sequences, approximately 17% being singletons. Sequencing was performed on PBMCs or a T cell subset sorted from them (not recorded which). These TCRs come from a man aged 18 to 35 who had mild COVID-19 (a few samples of this study predate the infection). Cell type and time point are not known.

The rearrangement uses TRBV20-1 and TRBJ2-1; D not certain. This CDR3 has 11 residues. Looked up from germline, CDR1 is DFQATT and CDR2 is SNEGSKA (reference sequence). V was trimmed by 3 bases and J by 6 bases, leaving 6 bases between them. The CDR3: CSARGSNEQFF. Here the CDR3 DNA reads TGCAGTGCTAGGGGCTCCAATGAGCAGTTCTTC.

This clonotype has only a few counts. The chain uses TRBV11-3 and TRBJ2-2, with D possibly matching TRBD2 (7 bases). The CDR3 sequence is 16 residues long. Deletions cut 5 bases from V and 0 bases from J, with 13 bases between. Germline V gene data show CDR1 as SGHNT and CDR2 as YENEEA. The CDR3 protein is CASSGGGASNTGELFF. In DNA, the CDR3 is TGTGCCAGCAGCGGAGGGGGGGCTTCGAACACCGGGGAGCTGTTTTTT.

CDR3 sequence: CASSVVPTSGGTDTQYF. CDR3 bases: TGTGCCAGCAGCGTAGTCCCCACTAGCGGGGGCACAGATACGCAGTATTTT. The gene calls are TRBV9 and TRBJ2-3; TRBD2 matches at 10 bases. The CDR3 has 17 amino acids. The ends lost 0 bases at V and 1 base at J; junction bases unmatched: 5. Looked up from germline, CDR1 is SGDLS and CDR2 is YYNGEE.

This clonotype came up a few times. The rearrangement links TRBV12-3 or TRBV12-4 to TRBJ2-7; possible D gene TRBD1, 5 bases. Trimming took 3 bases from V and 4 from J, leaving 13 bases between them. The CDR3 is 14 amino acids. CDR3 sequence: CASSFRARAYEQYF. The CDR3 DNA follows: TGTGCCAGCAGTTTCCGCGCCAGGGCGTACGAGCAGTACTTC.

This chain links TRBV2 with TRBJ1-1; D remains ambiguous. This CDR3 contains 14 residues. CDR1 and CDR2 (germline): SNHLY, FYNNEI. The V gene lost 4 bases and the J gene lost 1 base, with 10 bases spanning the gap. The CDR3 region is CASSVEIGNTEAFF. In nucleotides, the CDR3 is TGTGCCAGCAGTGTAGAGATAGGGAACACTGAAGCTTTCTTT.

This clonotype occurred a few times. The rearrangement joins TRBV5-1 to TRBJ2-7; D is undetermined. The germline V and J ends were trimmed by 0 bases and 1 base, with 8 bases remaining between them. The CDR3 contains 14 residues. Germline CDR1 SGHRS, CDR2 YFSETQ. The DNA for the CDR3 is TGCGCCAGCAGCTTGGCAGAGCCTTCCTACGAGCAGTACTTC. Its protein is CASSLAEPSYEQYF.

The genes are TRBV3-1 and TRBJ2-3, with D tentatively TRBD2 (6 bases). There are 16 residues in the CDR3. Germline CDR1 is LGHDT and CDR2 is YNNKEL (reference sequence). The V and J ends lost 5 bases and 2 bases respectively, with 17 bases between them. The CDR3 DNA sequence: TGTGCCAGCAGCTACCCCGGGACTCCAACCACAGATACGCAGTATTTT. Its protein is CASSYPGTPTTDTQYF.

This clonotype was seen a few times. The rearrangement links TRBV6-2 or TRBV6-3 to TRBJ1-1, with no clear D. The germline V gene encodes CDR1 MNHEY and CDR2 SVGEGT. Trimming shortened V by 6 bases and J by 0 bases, and 8 bases separated the two germline ends. This CDR3 has 13 amino acids. The CDR3 region has the DNA TGTGCCAGCAGATTGGAAATGAACACTGAAGCTTTCTTT. As protein: CASRLEMNTEAFF.

This clonotype has only a few counts. The chain uses TRBV4-1 and TRBJ2-1, with D perhaps matching TRBD1 (5 bases). The CDR3 has 16 residues. Trimming removed 4 bases at V and 0 bases at J, with 13 bases between. The germline V gene has CDR1 MGHRA and CDR2 YSYEKL. The CDR3 loop reads CASSRPTVSSYNEQFF. In nucleotides, the CDR3 is TGCGCCAGCAGCCGTCCGACAGTGAGCTCCTACAATGAGCAGTTCTTC.

This clonotype was seen only a few times. This chain connects TRBV24-1 to TRBJ1-5; tentative D call: TRBD1 (6 bases). The CDR3 has 14 residues. Between the trimmed V and J ends, which lost 0 bases and 4 bases, there was a span of 6 bases. Germline CDR1 is KGHDR and CDR2 is SFDVKD. The CDR3 loop reads CATSDLQGNQPQHF. The CDR3 DNA reads TGTGCCACCAGTGATTTGCAGGGGAATCAGCCCCAGCATTTT.

The chain has TRBV5-1 and TRBJ2-1, with D unclear. Germline V lookup: CDR1 SGHRS, CDR2 YFSETQ. CDR3 length equals 13 residues. Trimming removed 0 bases at V and 6 bases at J, with 7 bases between. The chain's CDR3 is CASSLVGPNEQFF. CDR3 sequence (DNA): TGCGCCAGCAGCTTGGTGGGTCCCAATGAGCAGTTCTTC.

This clonotype showed up many times. The V gene is TRBV5-1, the J gene TRBJ2-4; 7 nucleotides line up with TRBD1. Germline V gives CDR1 SGHRS, CDR2 YFSETQ. V gave up 7 bases and J gave up 6 bases; unmatched junction bases: 10. The CDR3 consists of 14 residues. The CDR3 sequence is CASRDSLGINIQYF. In DNA, the CDR3 is TGCGCCAGCCGGGACAGCCTAGGAATAAACATTCAGTACTTC. The whole variable domain, filled in from reference TRBV5-1 and TRBJ2-4, reads KAGVTQTPRYLIKTRGQQVTLSCSPISGHRSVSWYQQTPGQGLQFLFEYFSETQRNKGNFPGRFSGRQFSNSRSEMNVSTLELGDSALYLCASRDSLGINIQYFGAGTRLSVL.

This clonotype was counted only a few times. The V and J genes are TRBV20-1 and TRBJ2-1; TRBD2 matches at 9 bases. In germline, CDR1 is DFQATT, CDR2 SNEGSKA (reference sequence). V lost 0 bases, J lost 5 bases, and 5 bases stayed unmatched. The CDR3 has 15 residues. CDR3 protein: CSAREPSGVDNEQFF. CDR3 DNA: TGCAGTGCTAGAGAGCCTAGCGGGGTGGACAATGAGCAGTTCTTC.

This clonotype turned up a few times. V and J are TRBV7-9 and TRBJ1-3, with D uncertain. The CDR3 totals 14 residues. V lost 5 bases, J lost 1 base, and 9 bases lay in between. Germline-derived CDR1 and CDR2 are SEHNR and FQNEAQ (reference sequence). The CDR3 sequence: CASSTLQSGNTIYF. The CDR3 nucleotides are TGTGCCAGCAGCACATTACAATCTGGAAACACCATATATTTT.

This chain joins TRBV7-2 and TRBJ2-3, with unresolved D. V was shortened by 5 bases and J by 0 bases, with 12 bases between the two germline ends. Per germline, CDR1 SGHTA and CDR2 FQGNSA. CDR3 length: 15 amino acids. The DNA for the CDR3 is TGTGCCAGCAGCCCGAGGTGGTCCAGCACAGATACGCAGTATTTT. It codes for CASSPRWSSTDTQYF.

The rearrangement links TRBV27 to TRBJ1-2; D is perhaps TRBD1 (5 bases). The length of the CDR3 is 13 residues. The germline gives CDR1 MNHEY, CDR2 SMNVEV (reference sequence). Trimming shortened V by 5 bases and J by 1 base, and 8 bases separated the two germline ends. The CDR3 loop is CASSPRVNYGYTF. The CDR3 DNA reads TGTGCCAGCAGTCCCAGGGTTAACTATGGCTACACCTTC.

The chain is built from TRBV3-1 and TRBJ2-3, with 7 bases identical to TRBD2. The CDR3 extends over 17 amino acids. The germline CDR1 and CDR2 sequences are LGHDT and YNNKEL (reference sequence). J lost 8 bases, V lost 0 bases, and 14 bases had no gene match. The CDR3 is CASSQEPGLELSPTQYF. CDR3 DNA: TGTGCCAGCAGCCAAGAACCCGGACTAGAATTGTCGCCTACGCAGTATTTT.

The chain joins TRBV19 to TRBJ2-5, with D possibly being TRBD1 or TRBD2 (6 bases each). This CDR3 comprises 16 residues. The V end was cut by 1 base, the J end by 4 bases, with 16 bases between. Germline CDR1 reads LNHDA; CDR2 reads SQIVND (reference sequence). CDR3 sequence (DNA): TGTGCCAGTAGTATAGCCGCAGGGGAGGTTCGAGAGACCCAGTACTTC. The encoded protein is CASSIAAGEVRETQYF.

The chain has TRBV20-1 and TRBJ2-4; TRBD2 matches 9 bases. Germline assignment: CDR1 DFQATT and CDR2 SNEGSKA (reference sequence). Trimming cost V 5 bases and J 5 bases; bases outside gene matches: 4. The CDR3 covers 13 residues. Here the CDR3 DNA reads TGCAGTGCTTTCGGGACTAGCCAAAACATTCAGTACTTC. Translating gives CSAFGTSQNIQYF.